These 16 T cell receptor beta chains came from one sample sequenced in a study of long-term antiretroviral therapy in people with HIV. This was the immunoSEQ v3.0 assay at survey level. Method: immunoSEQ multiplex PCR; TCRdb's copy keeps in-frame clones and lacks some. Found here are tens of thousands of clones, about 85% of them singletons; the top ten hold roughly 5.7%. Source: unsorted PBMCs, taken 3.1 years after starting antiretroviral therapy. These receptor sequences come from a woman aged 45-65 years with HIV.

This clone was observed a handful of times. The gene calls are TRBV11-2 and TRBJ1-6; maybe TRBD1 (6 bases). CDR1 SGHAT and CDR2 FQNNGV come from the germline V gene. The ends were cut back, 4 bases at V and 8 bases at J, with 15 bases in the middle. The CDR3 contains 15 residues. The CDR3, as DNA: TGTGCCAGCAGCTCCGGACAGATACGGGATTCACCCCTCCACTTT. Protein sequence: CASSSGQIRDSPLHF.

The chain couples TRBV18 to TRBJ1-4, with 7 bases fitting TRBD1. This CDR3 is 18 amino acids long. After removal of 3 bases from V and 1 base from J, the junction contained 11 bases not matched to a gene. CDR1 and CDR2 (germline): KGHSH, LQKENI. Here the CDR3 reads CASSPWQGGTGTNEKLFF. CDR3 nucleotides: TGTGCCAGCTCACCTTGGCAGGGGGGAACCGGAACTAATGAAAAACTGTTTTTT.

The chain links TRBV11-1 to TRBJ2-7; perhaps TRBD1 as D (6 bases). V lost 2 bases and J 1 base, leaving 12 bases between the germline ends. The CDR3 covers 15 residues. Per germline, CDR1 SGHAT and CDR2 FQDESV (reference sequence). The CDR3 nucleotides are TGTGCCAGCAGCTTATCACAGGGTGGGTCCTACGAGCAGTACTTC. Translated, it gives CASSLSQGGSYEQYF.

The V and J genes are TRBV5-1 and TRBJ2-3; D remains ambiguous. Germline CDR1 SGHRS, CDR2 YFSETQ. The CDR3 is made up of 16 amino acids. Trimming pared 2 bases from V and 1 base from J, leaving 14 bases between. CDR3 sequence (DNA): TGCGCCAGCAGCTTCAAGGGATTCCCCGGCACAGATACGCAGTATTTT. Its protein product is CASSFKGFPGTDTQYF.

The CDR3 DNA reads TGTGCCAGCTCGCGGACATCCAAAGAGACCCAGTACTTC. It translates to CASSRTSKETQYF. V is TRBV2 and J is TRBJ2-5; D is possibly TRBD1 (5 bases). Looked up from germline, CDR1 is SNHLY and CDR2 is FYNNEI. The V gene lost 8 bases and the J gene lost 3 bases, with 13 bases spanning the gap. This CDR3 is built from 13 residues.

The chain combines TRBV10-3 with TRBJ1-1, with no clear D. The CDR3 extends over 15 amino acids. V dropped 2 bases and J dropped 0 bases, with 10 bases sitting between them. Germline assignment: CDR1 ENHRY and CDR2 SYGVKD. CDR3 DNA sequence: TGTGCCATCAGTGAGACTGGCCCCATGAACACTGAAGCTTTCTTT. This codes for CAISETGPMNTEAFF.

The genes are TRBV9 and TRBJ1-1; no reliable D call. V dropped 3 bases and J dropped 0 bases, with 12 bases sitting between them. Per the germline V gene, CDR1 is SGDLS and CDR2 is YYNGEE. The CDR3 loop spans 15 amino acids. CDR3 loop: CASSDLRTVNTEAFF. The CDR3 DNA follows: TGTGCCAGCAGCGATCTTCGGACGGTGAACACTGAAGCTTTCTTT.

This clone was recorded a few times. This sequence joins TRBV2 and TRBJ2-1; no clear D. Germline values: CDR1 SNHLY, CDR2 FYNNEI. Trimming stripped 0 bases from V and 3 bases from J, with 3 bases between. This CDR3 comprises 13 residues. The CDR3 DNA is TGTGCCAGCAGTGAAGCCGGCTACAATGAGCAGTTCTTC. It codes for CASSEAGYNEQFF.

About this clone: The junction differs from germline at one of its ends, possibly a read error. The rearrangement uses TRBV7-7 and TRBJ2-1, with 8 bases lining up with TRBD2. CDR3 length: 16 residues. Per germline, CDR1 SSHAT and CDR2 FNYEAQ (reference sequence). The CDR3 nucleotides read TGTGCTAGCAGCCCAAATCCGGGACTAGTAAACAATGAGCAGTTCTTC. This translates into CASSPNPGLVNNEQFF.

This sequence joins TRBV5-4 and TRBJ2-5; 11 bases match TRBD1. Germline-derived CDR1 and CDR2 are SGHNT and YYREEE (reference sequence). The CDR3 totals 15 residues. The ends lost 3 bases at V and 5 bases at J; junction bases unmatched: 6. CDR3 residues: CASSSPGQGEETQYF. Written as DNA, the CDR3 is TGTGCCAGCAGCTCTCCGGGACAGGGGGAGGAGACCCAGTACTTC.

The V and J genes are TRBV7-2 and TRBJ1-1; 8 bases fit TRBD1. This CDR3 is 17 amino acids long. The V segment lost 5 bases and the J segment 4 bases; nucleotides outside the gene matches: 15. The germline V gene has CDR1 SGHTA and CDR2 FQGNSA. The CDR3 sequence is CASSGRKDREQSTEAFF. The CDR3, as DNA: TGTGCCAGCAGCGGGCGGAAGGACAGGGAGCAAAGCACTGAAGCTTTCTTT.

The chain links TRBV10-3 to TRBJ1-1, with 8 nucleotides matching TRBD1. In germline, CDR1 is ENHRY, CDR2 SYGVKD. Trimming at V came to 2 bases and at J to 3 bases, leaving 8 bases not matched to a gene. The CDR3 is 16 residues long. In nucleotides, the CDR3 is TGTGCCATCAGTGAGACCGGACAGGGTAGGGACACTGAAGCTTTCTTT. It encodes CAISETGQGRDTEAFF.

The CDR3 bases are TGTGCCAGCAGCTTTAGCGGGGGGGTTCTCGGGGAGCTGTTTTTT. The encoded protein is CASSFSGGVLGELFF. The chain carries TRBV5-4 and TRBJ2-2; 11 nucleotides align to TRBD2. The V gene's germline CDR1 is SGHNT and CDR2 YYREEE (reference sequence). After removal of 2 bases from V and 7 bases from J, the junction contained 4 bases not matched to a gene. This CDR3 is 15 amino acids long. Supplemented by reference TRBV5-4 and TRBJ2-2, the full variable domain reads ETGVTQSPTHLIKTRGQQVTLRCSSQSGHNTVSWYQQALGQGPQFIFQYYREEENGRGNFPPRFSGLQFPNYSSELNVNALELDDSALYLCASSFSGGVLGELFFGEGSRLTVL.

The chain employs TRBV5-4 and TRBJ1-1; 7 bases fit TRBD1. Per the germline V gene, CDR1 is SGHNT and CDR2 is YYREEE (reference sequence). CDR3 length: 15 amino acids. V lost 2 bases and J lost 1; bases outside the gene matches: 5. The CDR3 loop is CASSLPGTENTEAFF. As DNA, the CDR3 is TGTGCCAGCAGCTTACCCGGGACAGAGAACACTGAAGCTTTCTTT.

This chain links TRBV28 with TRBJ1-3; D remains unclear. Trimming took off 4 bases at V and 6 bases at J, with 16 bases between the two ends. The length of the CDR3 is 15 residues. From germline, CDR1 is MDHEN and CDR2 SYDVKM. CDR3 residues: CASSSGGWWKNTIYF. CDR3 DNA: TGTGCCAGCAGTTCGGGAGGGTGGTGGAAAAACACCATATATTTT.

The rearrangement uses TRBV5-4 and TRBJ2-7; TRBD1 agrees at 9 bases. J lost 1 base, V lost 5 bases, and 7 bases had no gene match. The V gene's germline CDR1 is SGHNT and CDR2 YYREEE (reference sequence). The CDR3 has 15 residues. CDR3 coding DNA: TGTGCCAGCAGATGGGGACAGGGAAGTTCCTACGAGCAGTACTTC. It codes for CASRWGQGSSYEQYF.